The 14 T cell receptor beta chains given below trace back to one sample, sequenced in a study of PD-1 blockade in classical Hodgkin lymphoma (dated by TCRdb to 2018 to 2020). The sample's time point label is to be understood as: cycle 2 day 1 (C2D1) of nivolumab. Relapse after autologous stem cell transplantation had occurred in all trial patients, and cohorts A, B and C were distinguished by prior brentuximab vedotin exposure. Library prep was done by the immunoSEQ multiplex PCR assay. TCRdb re-hosts the immuneACCESS table, in-frame sequences only. Its copies lack some clones; in the studies checked, an unresolved V gene accounts for under half of them, and the cause for the rest is not known. The sample table holds 42,000 or so clones, of which roughly nine tenths were seen once. Approximately 5.7% of the sample is held by the ten biggest clonotypes. Sequenced here: peripheral blood mononuclear cells (PBMCs), sampled before the second cycle of nivolumab. These receptors were collected from a human donor with classical Hodgkin lymphoma.

A note on this clone: One junction end does not reproduce the germline sequence, and a read error may be involved. The chain joins TRBV5-4 to TRBJ2-2, with D possibly being TRBD1 (6 bases). This CDR3 is 15 amino acids long. Germline V CDR1 and CDR2: SGHNT, YYREEE (reference sequence). Here the CDR3 DNA reads TGTGCCAGCAGATTGGACAGTAGTAACACCGGGGAGCTGTTTTTT. It specifies CASRLDSSNTGELFF.

V and J are TRBV5-4 and TRBJ2-1; D unclear. The CDR3 is 14 residues long. Looked up from germline, CDR1 is SGHNT and CDR2 is YYREEE (reference sequence). V lost 0 bases and J lost 4, with 8 bases in between. The CDR3 is CASSLAGLYNEQFF. DNA for the CDR3: TGTGCCAGCAGCTTGGCCGGCCTTTACAATGAGCAGTTCTTC.

This clone came up a few times. J is TRBJ1-6 and V is TRBV5-4; D unresolved. Germline V gene data show CDR1 as SGHNT and CDR2 as YYREEE (reference sequence). V was cut by 1 base and J by 5 bases, with 7 bases left in between. CDR3 size: 14 residues. Here the CDR3 DNA reads TGTGCCAGCAGCTTGCGTCGGAATAATTCACCCCTCCACTTT. This codes for CASSLRRNNSPLHF.

The chain carries TRBV15 and TRBJ2-7, with TRBD1 identical over 7 bases. V lost 4 bases to trimming and J lost 5 bases; unmatched junction nucleotides: 2. CDR1 is LNHNV, CDR2 YYDKDF, per germline (reference sequence). This CDR3 is built from 12 residues. CDR3 sequence reads: CATSITGDEQYF. The CDR3 DNA follows: TGTGCCACCAGCATTACAGGGGACGAGCAGTACTTC.

The chain recombines TRBV28 with TRBJ2-3; D not resolved. Germline loops: CDR1 MDHEN, CDR2 SYDVKM. The CDR3 consists of 11 residues. V lost 2 bases, J lost 5 bases, and 2 bases lay in between. CDR3: CASSLVDTQYF. The CDR3 coding sequence is TGTGCCAGCAGTTTAGTAGATACGCAGTATTTT.

The chain carries TRBV5-1 and TRBJ1-3; perhaps TRBD1 as D (5 bases). The CDR3 runs 15 residues. Germline CDR1 SGHRS, CDR2 YFSETQ. Trimming shortened V by 4 bases and J by 0 bases, and 11 bases separated the two germline ends. The CDR3 reads CASSRDGVSGNTIYF. DNA of the CDR3: TGCGCCAGCAGCCGGGACGGAGTCTCTGGAAACACCATATATTTT.

V is TRBV18 and J is TRBJ2-1; no definite D call. Germline CDR1 is KGHSH and CDR2 is LQKENI. The CDR3 covers 14 residues. Trimming stripped 3 bases from V and 7 bases from J, with 13 bases between. The CDR3 sequence: CASSPSTQANEQFF. CDR3 coding DNA: TGTGCCAGCTCACCGTCCACCCAGGCGAATGAGCAGTTCTTC.

The chain links TRBV6-6 to TRBJ2-3; 8 bases fit TRBD2. V lost 5 bases to trimming and J lost 7 bases; unmatched junction nucleotides: 5. Germline values: CDR1 MNHNY, CDR2 SVGAGI (reference sequence). The CDR3 has 13 residues. The CDR3 spells CASSPGGAYTQYF. In nucleotides, the CDR3 is TGTGCCAGCAGTCCCGGGGGGGCCTATACGCAGTATTTT.

The chain employs TRBV15 and TRBJ2-3, with D perhaps given as TRBD1 or TRBD2 (6 bases each). The germline V gene encodes CDR1 LNHNV and CDR2 YYDKDF (reference sequence). The V end lost 1 base, the J end lost 0 bases, and 14 bases lay between the germline ends. CDR3 length equals 17 residues. The CDR3 DNA reads TGTGCCACCAGCAGAGGCTTGGGGGGCCCTAGCACAGATACGCAGTATTTT. Protein: CATSRGLGGPSTDTQYF.

Judged by abundance, this clone is medium-sized. The V gene is TRBV5-1, the J gene TRBJ2-2; D uncertain. The CDR3 length is 14 residues. V lost 0 bases to trimming and J lost 3 bases, with 6 bases between them. Per germline, CDR1 SGHRS and CDR2 YFSETQ. The CDR3 DNA follows: TGCGCCAGCAGCTTGGGCTGCTACACCGGGGAGCTGTTTTTT. It is translated as CASSLGCYTGELFF.

The rearrangement uses TRBV4-2 and TRBJ1-6; D unresolved. V lost 1 base and J lost 9, with 10 bases in between. Germline-derived CDR1 and CDR2 are LGHNA and YNFKEQ. The CDR3 is 14 residues long. The DNA for the CDR3 is TGTGCCAGCAGCCAAGGACTCGACGTTTCACCCCTCCACTTT. This codes for CASSQGLDVSPLHF.

The V call is TRBV9, the J call TRBJ1-3; the D gene is possibly TRBD1 (5 bases). The CDR3 is made up of 16 amino acids. Deletions cut 2 bases from V and 4 bases from J, with 16 bases between. CDR1 and CDR2 from the germline V gene are SGDLS and YYNGEE. The CDR3 DNA follows: TGTGCCAGCAGCGTCACGCAGGGCGGCAAAGGAAACACCATATATTTT. Translating gives CASSVTQGGKGNTIYF. Variable domain in full (rest from reference TRBV9 and TRBJ1-3): DSGVTQTPKHLITATGQRVTLRCSPRSGDLSVYWYQQSLDQGLQFLIQYYNGEERAKGNILERFSAQQFPDLHSELNLSSLELGDSALYFCASSVTQGGKGNTIYFGEGSWLTVV.

A single count supports this clone. This sequence joins TRBV28 and TRBJ2-7; D assignment may be TRBD1 or TRBD2 (7 bases each). V was shortened by 5 bases and J by 4 bases, with 18 bases between the two germline ends. This CDR3 is 15 amino acids long. The germline V gene encodes CDR1 MDHEN and CDR2 SYDVKM. The CDR3 protein is CASSPMTGREYEQYF. CDR3 bases: TGTGCCAGCAGTCCTATGACAGGGCGGGAGTACGAGCAGTACTTC.

V usage is TRBV6-1 and J usage is TRBJ2-1, with TRBD1 matching over 9 bases. The CDR3 is made up of 13 amino acids. Per the germline V gene, CDR1 is MNHNS and CDR2 is SASEGT. J gave up 12 bases and V 7 bases, and 10 bases lay outside the gene matches. CDR3 in amino acids: CASTQGTGRRQFF. Written as DNA, the CDR3 is TGTGCCAGCACCCAAGGGACAGGGAGACGGCAGTTCTTC.